A single sample is the source of the 6 T cell receptor beta chains below, sequenced in a study of beta chain features in type 1 diabetes. The entirety of the isolated RNA underwent reverse transcription, so expressed TCRB transcripts were sequenced. Libraries were prepared by immunoSEQ multiplex PCR; TCRdb keeps only in-frame clonotypes and omits some of them. Of 300,000 to 450,000 clones listed, over 9.5% are singletons. The sample taken for sequencing was naive CD4+ T cells from blood. The receptor set was obtained from a man younger than 30 in good health.

The V call is TRBV5-1, the J call TRBJ2-2; D is perhaps TRBD2 (5 bases). The CDR3 spans 14 residues. V was clipped by 0 bases and J by 4 bases, with 7 bases between them. In germline, CDR1 is SGHRS, CDR2 YFSETQ. CDR3 DNA: TGCGCCAGCAGCTTGGCCAGCGGCACCGGGGAGCTGTTTTTT. This gives the protein CASSLASGTGELFF.

This chain uses TRBV6-6 with TRBJ1-2; 9 bases are shared with TRBD1. V lost 2 bases to trimming and J lost 5 bases; unmatched junction nucleotides: 9. CDR3 size: 16 residues. Germline-derived CDR1 and CDR2 are MNHNY and SVGAGI (reference sequence). This CDR3 reads CASSYKGQGGFYGYTF. DNA for the CDR3: TGTGCCAGCAGTTACAAGGGACAGGGAGGATTTTATGGCTACACCTTC.

The genes are TRBV18 and TRBJ2-1; the match to TRBD2 covers 13 bases. The germline CDR1 and CDR2 sequences are KGHSH and LQKENI. The CDR3 runs 14 residues. Trimming at V came to 0 bases and at J to 13 bases, leaving 3 bases not matched to a gene. The CDR3 DNA sequence: TGTGCCAGCTCACCACCCGGGACTAGCGGGAATCAGTTCTTC. It yields the protein CASSPPGTSGNQFF. The whole variable domain, filled in from reference TRBV18 and TRBJ2-1, reads NAGVMQNPRHLVRRRGQEARLRCSPMKGHSHVYWYRQLPEEGLKFMVYLQKENIIDESGMPKERFSAEFPKEGPSILRIQQVVRGDSAAYFCASSPPGTSGNQFFGPGTRLTVL.

V and J are TRBV6-5 and TRBJ1-5, with no clear D. CDR1 is MNHEY and CDR2 is SVGAGI in the germline V gene. This CDR3 is 13 amino acids long. The V end lost 4 bases, the J end lost 0 bases, and 4 bases lay between the germline ends. This CDR3 is CASSLHSNQPQHF. The CDR3 DNA reads as TGTGCCAGCAGTTTACATAGCAATCAGCCCCAGCATTTT.

This clone occurred a few times. The chain combines TRBV6-6 with TRBJ2-7, with 9 bases identical to TRBD1. After removal of 6 bases from V and 2 bases from J, the junction contained 2 bases not matched to a gene. The CDR3 totals 13 residues. Germline lookup yields CDR1 MNHNY and CDR2 SVGAGI (reference sequence). DNA of the CDR3: TGTGCCAGCAGAAGGACAGGGGCCTACGAGCAGTACTTC. Amino acids: CASRRTGAYEQYF.

In its sample, this clone was seen a few times. J is TRBJ1-4 and V is TRBV5-6, with D maybe TRBD1 (5 bases). The CDR3 length is 13 residues. Trimming removed 4 bases from V and 5 bases from J, with 9 bases in between. Per the germline V gene, CDR1 is SGHDT and CDR2 is YYEEEE. In nucleotides, the CDR3 is TGTGCCAGCAGCATGGGGGAGAATGAAAAACTGTTTTTT. Amino acid sequence: CASSMGENEKLFF.